The source of this T cell receptor (beta chain) is a study of T cell clonotyping in hematopoietic cell transplantation. Findings of the study overall: Graft donor and pretransplant recipient Inverse Simpson Index values predicted broader posttransplant TCR diversity. Recipient TCR diversity dropped after transplant; expanded clonotypes rose from day 30 to 180. Cells were unsorted, so CD4 and CD8 contributions were not separated.

With respect to this clone: Its antigen is not known.

Libraries were prepared by immunoSEQ multiplex PCR; TCRdb keeps only in-frame clonotypes and omits some of them. The data show about 12,000 clones, with just under 85% seen just once and approximately 5% held by the top ten. The clonotype originates from a female patient aged 35-55 years who had an allogeneic stem cell transplant from a related donor, so T cells may come from the graft donor. Some clones in this sample may be carry-over from other donors' samples. Sequences were derived from PBMCs, sampled 100 days after allogeneic stem cell transplant.

The CDR3 spells CASSGSGRPDTQYF. The DNA of the CDR3 is TGTGCCAGCAGCGGTAGCGGGAGGCCAGATACGCAGTATTTT. This chain uses TRBV9 with TRBJ2-3, with 10 bases that match TRBD2. The trim removed 3 bases at V and 4 bases at J, leaving 2 bases unmatched. Germline V CDR1 and CDR2: SGDLS, YYNGEE. CDR3 length equals 14 residues.